The entry below gives a single TCR beta chain sequence along with its context. Its target is unknown. The source of the sample is a study of CD8 T cells in Susac syndrome. Whole-study results and caveats: The TCR sequencing and HLA analysis in the study involved a relatively small number of individuals, as the study acknowledged.

There are 16 residues in the CDR3. Deletions cut 1 base from V and 0 bases from J, with 12 bases between. The germline gives CDR1 LGHDT, CDR2 YNNKEL (reference sequence). RNA in amounts of roughly 0.5 to 1 ug was reverse transcribed with random hexamers. Amplification of TCR beta CDR3 by immunoSEQ multiplex PCR spanned 54 Vbeta and 13 Jbeta. TCRdb analysed the immunoSEQ multiplex PCR reads with MiXCR anew, one entry per CDR3 protein. The profile shows 150,000 to 200,000 distinct CDR3 sequences, just over 90% of them singletons. Sequencing of TCR beta was performed on blood CD8+ T cells and on blood CD4+ T cells.

Sequenced: CD4+ T cells from PBMCs. This chain joins TRBV3-1 and TRBJ1-1; no clear D gene. The sequence was obtained from a human donor in good health. CDR3 bases: TGTGCCAGCAGCCAAGCCAGAGGTACGATGAACACTGAAGCTTTCTTT. This sequence encodes CASSQARGTMNTEAFF. Complete variable domain (other parts from reference TRBV3-1 and TRBJ1-1): DTAVSQTPKYLVTQMGNDKSIKCEQNLGHDTMYWYKQDSKKFLKIMFSYNNKELIINETVPNRFSPKSPDKAHLNLHINSLELGDSAVYFCASSQARGTMNTEAFFGQGTRLTVV.